The 9 T cell receptor beta chains below were found in one sample sequenced in a study of PD-L1 blockade in urothelial cancer. Documented time point: peripheral blood 6 weeks after treatment start. Data came from immunoSEQ multiplex PCR; TCRdb stores just in-frame clones and leaves some out. The profile shows more than 60,000 clones, almost 90% of them singletons. The sequencing here drew on PBMCs, taken around atezolizumab (anti-PD-L1) treatment. The receptors were gathered from a man in his 60s with urothelial cancer.

The chain recombines TRBV29-1 with TRBJ2-5; no definite D call. This CDR3 spans 12 amino acids. V was shortened by 7 bases and J by 1 base, with 10 bases between the two germline ends. Germline CDR1 and CDR2: SQVTM and ANQGSEA. CDR3 bases: TGCAGCGCGCGGCCGACCCAAGAGACCCAGTACTTC. Encoded protein: CSARPTQETQYF.

The rearrangement uses TRBV7-9 and TRBJ2-7, with 12 nucleotides matching TRBD2. CDR3 length equals 15 residues. The germline CDR1 and CDR2 sequences are SEHNR and FQNEAQ (reference sequence). Trimming took 4 bases from V and 3 from J; bases not matched to a gene: 4. CDR3 protein: CASSSRLAGVYEQYF. DNA of the CDR3: TGTGCCAGCAGCTCCCGACTAGCGGGAGTCTACGAGCAGTACTTC.

This chain connects TRBV11-3 to TRBJ2-5; D remains ambiguous. CDR1 and CDR2 from the germline V gene are SGHNT and YENEEA. The CDR3 extends over 14 amino acids. The V end lost 5 bases, the J end lost 1 base, and 11 bases lay between the germline ends. CDR3 protein: CASSPLGTQETQYF. The CDR3 DNA is TGTGCCAGCAGCCCATTGGGCACCCAAGAGACCCAGTACTTC.

J is TRBJ2-7 and V is TRBV11-2; TRBD2 matches 12 bases. CDR1 and CDR2 (germline): SGHAT, FQNNGV. V dropped 1 base and J dropped 4; count of bases not matched to a gene: 2. The CDR3 sequence is 15 residues long. The CDR3 bases are TGTGCCAGCAGCTTAGGACTAGCGGGAGAATACGAGCAGTACTTC. Translation gives CASSLGLAGEYEQYF.

The chain employs TRBV19 and TRBJ1-5; 7 bases agree with TRBD1. The CDR3 totals 14 residues. CDR1 is LNHDA and CDR2 is SQIVND in the germline V gene (reference sequence). J lost 5 bases, V lost 7 bases, and 8 bases had no gene match. The DNA for the CDR3 is TGTGCCAGTAACCGCCGGGACAGAGATCAGCCCCAGCATTTT. Translation gives CASNRRDRDQPQHF.

The rearrangement links TRBV7-3 to TRBJ1-1, with D possibly being TRBD1 (5 bases). The CDR3 consists of 15 residues. V was pared by 5 bases and J by 4 bases, with 17 bases between. The germline CDR1 and CDR2 sequences are SGHTA and FQGTGA. CDR3 in DNA: TGTGCCAGCAGCCCCCGCGCAGGGATGGGCACTGAAGCTTTCTTT. Protein product: CASSPRAGMGTEAFF.

A word on this clone: Distinct nucleotide sequences in the sample also encode this CDR3. The chain carries TRBV2 and TRBJ1-5; TRBD1 matches 8 bases. The length of the CDR3 is 14 residues. V trimming: 8 bases; J trimming: 2 bases; junction bases outside the gene matches: 5. Germline V gives CDR1 SNHLY, CDR2 FYNNEI. CDR3 in DNA: TGTGCCAGCCGGGCAGGGGGCGGCAATCAGCCCCAGCATTTT. Translating gives CASRAGGGNQPQHF.

DNA for the CDR3: TGTGCCAGCAGCGTAATTGAGGGGAACACCGGGGAGCTGTTTTTT. As protein: CASSVIEGNTGELFF. The chain carries TRBV9 and TRBJ2-2, with D possibly being TRBD2 (5 bases). The V gene's germline CDR1 is SGDLS and CDR2 YYNGEE. The CDR3 has 15 residues. V shed 1 base and J shed 1 base, with 8 bases lying between them.

This sequence joins TRBV5-1 and TRBJ1-2, with 7 bases that match TRBD1. Per germline, CDR1 SGHRS and CDR2 YFSETQ. CDR3 length: 17 residues. V was pared by 3 bases and J by 1 base, with 12 bases of the junction left unmatched. The CDR3, as DNA: TGCGCCAGCAGCTCGGGACAGCGATCTTACCTTAACTATGGCTACACCTTC. Translation gives CASSSGQRSYLNYGYTF.